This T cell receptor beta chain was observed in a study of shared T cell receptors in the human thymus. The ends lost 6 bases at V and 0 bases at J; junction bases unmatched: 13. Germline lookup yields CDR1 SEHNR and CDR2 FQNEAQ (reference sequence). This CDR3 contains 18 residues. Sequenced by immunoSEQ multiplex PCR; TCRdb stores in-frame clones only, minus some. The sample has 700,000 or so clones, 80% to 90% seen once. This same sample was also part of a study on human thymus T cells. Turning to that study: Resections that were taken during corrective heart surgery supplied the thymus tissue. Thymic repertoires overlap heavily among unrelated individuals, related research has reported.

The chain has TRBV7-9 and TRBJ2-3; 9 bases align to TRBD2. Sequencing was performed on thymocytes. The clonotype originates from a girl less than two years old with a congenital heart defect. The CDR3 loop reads CASRSSGVRPSSTDTQYF. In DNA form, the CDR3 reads TGTGCCAGCAGATCTAGCGGGGTACGCCCCTCTAGCACAGATACGCAGTATTTT.